This T cell receptor (beta chain) was observed in a study of blood T cell repertoires in COVID-19. Study details: The origin of the acute and convalescent COVID-19 samples was the United States, Italy and Spain. The cDNA or gDNA used as material had been derived from T cells, B-cell-depleted T cells, or PBMCs.

Germline lookup yields CDR1 SGHVS and CDR2 FNYEAQ. Unmatched junction bases numbered 0, after V lost 1 base and J lost 0 bases. The CDR3 covers 15 residues. Source study methods: It was from reference gene primer amplification that nucleated cell counts were estimated. The assay was immunoSEQ multiplex PCR, and TCRdb's table has in-frame clones only and misses some. V and J calls and clone size follow that table, whereas D and trimming were derived from the DNA. The profile covers some 150,000 clones, with approximately 80% appearing a single time and more than 7% taken by the ten largest. The clonotype comes from a human donor with acute or convalescent COVID-19. The donor label of this sample is uncertain. Material: peripheral blood. The chain employs TRBV7-6 and TRBJ1-2, with 9 bases identical to TRBD1. The CDR3 spells CASSLGTGANYGYTF. The CDR3 DNA reads as TGTGCCAGCAGCTTAGGGACAGGGGCTAACTATGGCTACACCTTC.